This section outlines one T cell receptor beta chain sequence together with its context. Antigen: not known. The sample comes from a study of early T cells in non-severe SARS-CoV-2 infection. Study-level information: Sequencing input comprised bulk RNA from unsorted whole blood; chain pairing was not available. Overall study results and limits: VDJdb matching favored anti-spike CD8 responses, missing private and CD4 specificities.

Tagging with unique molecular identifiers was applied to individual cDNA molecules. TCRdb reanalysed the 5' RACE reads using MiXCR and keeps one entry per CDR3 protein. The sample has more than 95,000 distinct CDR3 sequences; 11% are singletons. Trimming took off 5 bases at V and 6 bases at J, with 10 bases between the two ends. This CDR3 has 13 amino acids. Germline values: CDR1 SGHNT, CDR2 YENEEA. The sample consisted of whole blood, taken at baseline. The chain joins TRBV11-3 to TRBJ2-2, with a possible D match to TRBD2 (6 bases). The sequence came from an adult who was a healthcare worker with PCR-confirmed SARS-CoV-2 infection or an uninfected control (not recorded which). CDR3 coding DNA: TGTGCCAGCAGCGCGGGACGGGCCGGGGAGCTGTTTTTT. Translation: CASSAGRAGELFF.